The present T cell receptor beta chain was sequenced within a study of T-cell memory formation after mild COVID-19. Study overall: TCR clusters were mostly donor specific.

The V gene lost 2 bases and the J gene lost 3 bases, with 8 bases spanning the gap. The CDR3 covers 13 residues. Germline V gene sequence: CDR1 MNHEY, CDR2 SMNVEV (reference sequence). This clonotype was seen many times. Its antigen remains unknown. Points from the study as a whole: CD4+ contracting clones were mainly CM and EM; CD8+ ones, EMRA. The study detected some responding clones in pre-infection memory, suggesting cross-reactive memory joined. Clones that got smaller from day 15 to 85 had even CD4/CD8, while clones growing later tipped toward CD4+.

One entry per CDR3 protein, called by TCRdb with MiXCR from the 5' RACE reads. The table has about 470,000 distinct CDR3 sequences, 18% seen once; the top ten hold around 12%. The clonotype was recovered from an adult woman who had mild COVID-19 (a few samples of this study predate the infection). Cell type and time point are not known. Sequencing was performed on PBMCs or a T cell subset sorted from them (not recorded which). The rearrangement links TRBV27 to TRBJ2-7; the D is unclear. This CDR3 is CASSLRPNYEQYF. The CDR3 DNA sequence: TGTGCCAGCAGTTTAAGGCCTAACTACGAGCAGTACTTC.